Sequencing of this T cell receptor (beta chain) was carried out in a study of shared clonotypes between healthy human individuals (TCRdb year 2020). In the study overall: The cohort included a few men and a couple of women between 18 and 49 years of age. Different laboratories and diverse techniques were used to prepare libraries and sequence TCR repertoires, to increase sequencing depth and limit assay-specific biases. To estimate repertoire size and how much clonotypes are shared between individuals, the study performed deep sequencing of blood TCR repertoires from a few healthy adults. For each donor, CD4 naive and CD4 memory were each given three plates, CD8 naive was given two plates, and CD8 memory was given one plate. Per donor, leukapheresis produced somewhere between about 0.85 and 10 billion PBMCs.

The germline V gene (reference sequence) sets CDR1 to GTSNPN and CDR2 to SVGIG. There are 14 amino acids in the CDR3, from cysteine to phenylalanine inclusive. Only the CDR3 DNA stays, 42 bases, in frame from base 1. Cut back by 5 bases and 2 bases, the V and J ends lie 15 bases apart. What the research found in general, with its limitations: Sampling was restricted to blood, and TCR repertoires in tissues likely differ from the TCR repertoires found in blood. Because the study included only a small number of donors, the genetic and exposure-history diversity represented was limited. Compared with non-shared clonotypes, the clonotypes found in all four sorted-subset donors had higher generation probabilities. Around 5% of naive CD4, 3.5% of naive CD8, roughly 2.4% of memory CD4, and over 0.35% of memory CD8 clonotypes were shared across a few donors. Naive subsets generally had larger estimated clonotype richness than memory subsets did. Rarefaction of sorted-subset datasets indicated incomplete sequencing despite the large sequencing depth. Pairwise subsampling indicated that sequencing depth was expected to affect the degree of clonotype sharing among donors.

As concerns this clone: What antigen it recognizes has not been identified. Base-call qualities are not available, and no considerably larger clone is one nucleotide away.

Using the deep immunoSEQ assay, TCR CDR3 regions were amplified from genomic DNA by multiplex PCR. Extracted genomic DNA from each cell subset was distributed evenly across all wells of several immunoSEQ 96-well plates, and each plate was treated as a replicate. For sorted subsets, each replicate PCR was loaded with 200 ng genomic DNA, equivalent to 30,000 or so T cell genomes. The purified libraries were quantified using a Qubit 3.0 fluorometer, sized with a Bioanalyzer 2100, and then quantified again using the KAPA Library Quantification kit. Each immunoSEQ 96-well plate was sequenced on its own single-read 150-cycle Illumina NextSeq 550 flow cell. The original methods were these. Because the immunoSEQ output included only junctional sequences and no quality scores, the filtering could not be the same as the filtering used for full-length reads. Sequences were annotated with PyIR, a Python wrapper for IgBLAST v1.9, using IMGT germline references to assign V/J genes and CDR3. Any read was removed if the V/J assignment was weak (E-value above 1e-6), the CDR3 was missing, or the read contained stop codons, out-of-frame junctions, or ambiguous translated residues. V3J clonotypes were defined as sequences sharing an identical inferred V gene, J gene, and CDR3 amino acid sequence. To compute the percentage overlap between repertoires, the number of shared unique clonotypes was divided by the size of the smaller repertoire. Repertoire richness was assessed with RTK rarefaction, the Chao1 estimator, and Recon v2.1 estimates of unobserved clonotypes. Generation probabilities were computed with OLGA for all TCRbeta clonotypes obtained by the gDNA method from four donors. The table comes from immuneACCESS by way of TCRdb, which keeps in-frame sequences with V and J called. Part of the clones is missing from these tables; in studies checked, under half for an unresolved V gene and the rest for unknown reasons. V and J calls plus clone size are reproduced from that table; the DNA served to infer D and trimming. The sample yields under 1,100,000 clones; approximately 72% were counted once. The top ten hold roughly 1.4% of the sample.

Healthy HIV-negative adults with no recently reported acute infections or vaccinations were included as donors. Every donor was a Caucasian adult residing in Nashville, Tennessee, USA. CD4+ T cells were enriched by magnetic negative selection; naive cells were then positively selected on CD45RA, and the negative fraction formed the memory subset. After blood collection by leukapheresis, PBMCs were isolated using Ficoll-Histopaque density gradient centrifugation and then cryopreserved in the vapor phase of liquid nitrogen. Analytical flow cytometry was used to check the purity and quantity of every magnetically sorted T cell population. Genomic DNA was isolated from each sorted fraction and quantified by UV absorbance on a Nanodrop 2000c.

This sequence uses TRBV30 and TRBJ1-2; a tentative D match to TRBD1 spans 6 bases. This clonotype originated in a man in his late teens or twenties in good health. Sequenced material: memory CD4+ T cells sorted from blood. The cell subset or site label, as the study defines it: CD45RA-negative fraction. The DNA sequence is as follows: TGTGCCTGGGAGAAGGGGGGGACCAACTATGGCTACACCTTC. The translation is CAWEKGGTNYGYTF.